Listed here are 14 T cell receptor beta chains from one sample, sequenced in a study of CD8 T cells in ankylosing spondylitis (dated 2017 in TCRdb). What the authors observed across the whole study: Blood from ankylosing spondylitis patients appeared to be characterized by a TCR beta motif composed of 7 to 9 highly homologous amino acid variants.

These receptors' targets are unknown. Libraries were made using 5' RACE. The instrument was an Illumina HiSeq 2500. The raw public reads went through TCRdb reprocessing: fastp at Q25, MiXCR clone calling, in-frame beta chains kept. Each record represents a unique CDR3 protein, reported with the most common genes and DNA among its rows. The sample data list 500,000 to 550,000 distinct CDR3 sequences, and approximately 12% of these were observed just once. About 6.5% of the sample rests with the top ten. The material sequenced was blood, either unsorted or a sorted T cell fraction (not recorded which). The receptors originated from a male donor with ankylosing spondylitis.

J is TRBJ2-7 and V is TRBV5-1; the match to TRBD2 covers 8 bases. V shed 4 bases and J 2 bases; nucleotides not matched to a gene: 8. The CDR3 spans 15 residues. The germline gives CDR1 SGHRS, CDR2 YFSETQ. CDR3 loop: CASSPAAGGTYEQYV. The CDR3 bases are TGCGCCAGCAGCCCCGCGGCGGGAGGAACCTACGAGCAGTACGTC.

In this sample, this clonotype turned up a few times. The V call is TRBV7-2, the J call TRBJ1-1; D is unclear. The V gene's germline CDR1 is SGHTA and CDR2 FQGNSA. V was shortened by 2 bases and J by 1 base, with 5 bases between the two germline ends. The length of the CDR3 is 13 residues. The CDR3 DNA reads as TGTGCCAGCAGCTTACTTCCGAACACTGAAGCTTTCTTT. Its protein product is CASSLLPNTEAFF.

This clonotype appeared a few times. The V and J genes are TRBV11-2 and TRBJ2-3; D not certain. CDR3 length: 14 amino acids. Trimming removed 2 bases from V and 3 bases from J, with 9 bases in between. Germline V gene data show CDR1 as SGHAT and CDR2 as FQNNGV. CDR3 amino acids: CASSLSAYTDTQYF. The CDR3 nucleotides read TGTGCCAGCAGCTTAAGCGCATATACAGATACGCAGTATTTT.

This clonotype was seen repeatedly, ten times or more. This chain connects TRBV11-2 to TRBJ2-1; TRBD2 might be the D (6 bases). V lost 5 bases to trimming and J lost 4 bases, with 15 bases between them. Per germline, CDR1 SGHAT and CDR2 FQNNGV. The CDR3 is 15 amino acids. As DNA, the CDR3 is TGTGCCAGCAGCCCTAGAGGAGGGCCTTACAATGAGCAGTTCTTC. It is translated as CASSPRGGPYNEQFF.

The chain links TRBV20-1 to TRBJ2-3; D is perhaps TRBD2 (6 bases). Germline V gives CDR1 DFQATT, CDR2 SNEGSKA (reference sequence). The CDR3 sequence is 17 residues long. The CDR3 region is CRGGGPVADPRTDTQYF. CDR3 bases: TGCAGGGGGGGTGGTCCTGTAGCAGACCCGAGAACAGATACGCAGTATTTT.

This clonotype was found a few times. The rearrangement links TRBV7-2 to TRBJ2-2; 7 nucleotides align to TRBD2. V gave up 4 bases and J gave up 7 bases; unmatched junction bases: 6. The CDR3 has 14 residues. From germline, CDR1 is SGHTA and CDR2 FQGNSA. CDR3 protein: CASSWRESGGELFF. The CDR3, as DNA: TGTGCCAGCAGCTGGCGGGAGTCTGGCGGGGAGCTGTTTTTT. The entire variable domain, with the rest obtained from reference TRBV7-2 and TRBJ2-2, is as follows: GAGVSQSPSNKVTEKGKDVELRCDPISGHTALYWYRQSLGQGLEFLIYFQGNSAPDKSGLPSDRFSAERTGGSVSTLTIQRTQQEDSAVYLCASSWRESGGELFFGEGSRLTVL.

This clonotype was seen a few times. The rearrangement joins TRBV20-1 to TRBJ2-5, with D uncertain. V was clipped by 3 bases and J by 0 bases, with 5 bases between them. Germline V CDR1 and CDR2: DFQATT, SNEGSKA (reference sequence). The CDR3 totals 12 residues. CDR3 sequence reads: CSARGDQETQYF. The CDR3 coding sequence is TGCAGTGCTAGGGGCGACCAAGAGACCCAGTACTTC.

J is TRBJ2-2 and V is TRBV12-3 or TRBV12-4, with 12 positions matching TRBD2. V was pared by 5 bases and J by 5 bases, with 3 bases of the junction left unmatched. This CDR3 is 15 amino acids long. CDR3 residues: CASSNGTSGTGELFF. CDR3 nucleotides: TGTGCCAGCAGTAACGGGACTAGCGGGACCGGGGAGCTGTTTTTT.

This clonotype was seen only once. The chain uses TRBV30 and TRBJ1-5, with 7 nucleotides matching TRBD1. With 4 bases clipped from V and 1 base from J, the junction kept 4 bases outside the gene matches. This CDR3 spans 14 amino acids. Germline CDR1 and CDR2: GTSNPN and SVGIG (reference sequence). CDR3 sequence reads: CAWTRGGSNQPQHF. The CDR3 DNA reads as TGTGCCTGGACCAGGGGGGGGAGCAATCAGCCCCAGCATTTT.

This clonotype was counted a few times. This rearrangement joins TRBV29-1 to TRBJ2-7, with unresolved D. The length of the CDR3 is 11 residues. The V gene's germline CDR1 is SQVTM and CDR2 ANQGSEA. V lost 6 bases to trimming and J lost 3 bases, with 9 bases between them. The CDR3 region has the DNA TGCAGCGTCCTGGACGGCTACGAGCAGTACGTC. Amino acids: CSVLDGYEQYV.

The J gene is TRBJ2-1, the V gene TRBV25-1; D is perhaps TRBD2 (6 bases). The CDR3 length is 15 residues. V lost 7 bases and J lost 3, with 16 bases in between. Germline V gene data show CDR1 as MGHDK and CDR2 as SYGVNS. The DNA of the CDR3 is TGTGCCAGCACCTCGGCTGGAGCGGGCTACAATGAGCAGTTCTTC. As protein: CASTSAGAGYNEQFF.

As DNA, the CDR3 is TGTGCCATCAGTATACAGACGAACACTGAAGCTTTCTTT. Residues: CAISIQTNTEAFF. The rearrangement joins TRBV10-3 to TRBJ1-1; D is ambiguous. The CDR3 length is 13 residues. Trimming cost V 5 bases and J 1 base, with 8 bases left between them. Germline CDR1 ENHRY, CDR2 SYGVKD.

This clonotype was seen repeatedly, ten times or more. The CDR3: CATAAGGGNTEAFF. In nucleotides, the CDR3 is TGTGCCACCGCGGCGGGGGGCGGGAACACTGAAGCTTTCTTT. The V call is TRBV10-3, the J call TRBJ1-1; weak D call: TRBD1 (6 bases). V was cut by 10 bases and J by 1 base, with 16 bases left in between. From germline, CDR1 is ENHRY and CDR2 SYGVKD. This CDR3 spans 14 amino acids.

V usage is TRBV7-6 and J usage is TRBJ2-7, with 10 bases lining up with TRBD2. CDR1 and CDR2 (germline): SGHVS, FNYEAQ. V was clipped by 5 bases and J by 2 bases; unmatched bases: 6. The CDR3 loop spans 15 amino acids. CDR3 sequence reads: CASSPRTSGTYEQYF. The CDR3 bases are TGTGCCAGCAGCCCACGGACTAGCGGCACCTACGAGCAGTACTTC. Full variable domain (remainder filled in from reference TRBV7-6 and TRBJ2-7): GAGVSQSPRYKVTKRGQDVALRCDPISGHVSLYWYRQALGQGPEFLTYFNYEAQQDKSGLPNDRFSAERPEGSISTLTIQRTEQRDSAMYRCASSPRTSGTYEQYFGPGTRLTVT.